This T cell receptor beta chain was recovered during a study of beta chain features in type 1 diabetes. Overall study: Researchers looked at 107,917,701 sorted cells across all samples.

Investigators reverse transcribed all isolated RNA, so they sequenced expressed TCRB transcripts. The method was immunoSEQ multiplex PCR; TCRdb's version includes in-frame clones alone and lacks a portion of them. Here the sample spans hundreds of thousands of clones, 15% to 17% being singletons. Study results and limitations: Comparison showed that naive, central memory and Treg TCRB repertoires appeared more similar among patients than among healthy donors. When VDJ junctions were examined, type 1 diabetes patients showed fewer insertions and more deletions.

This clone has just a few counts. Its antigen is not known. The TCR originated in a man aged 18 to 30 in good health. Sequenced sample: naive CD4+ T cells from blood.

The CDR3 is CASRFLQGDNYGYTF. CDR3 nucleotides: TGTGCCAGCAGGTTCCTTCAGGGGGACAACTATGGCTACACCTTC. The chain recombines TRBV6-1 with TRBJ1-2; 7 nucleotides align to TRBD1. Germline assignment: CDR1 MNHNS and CDR2 SASEGT. CDR3 size: 15 residues. With V trimmed by 6 bases and J by 2 bases, 9 bases remained unmatched.